Each of the 30 T cell receptor beta chains below was sequenced from the same sample in a study of prognosis after radiotherapy for stage I lung cancer. Starting from genomic DNA, TCR beta CDR3 was amplified through two-round multiplex PCR. First-round PCR used primers specific to each TRBV and TRBJ gene. MiXCR, applied by TCRdb to the multiplex PCR reads, yields one record per CDR3 protein. The sample lists fewer than 20,000 distinct CDR3 sequences, over 15% seen once, with roughly 38% in the top ten. The sample was PBMCs, taken before or after stereotactic body radiation therapy (not recorded which). These receptors came from a donor aged 50 or older with non-small cell lung cancer.

This clonotype appeared many times. This sequence joins TRBV20-1 and TRBJ2-4; perhaps TRBD2 as D (6 bases). The germline V and J ends were trimmed by 0 bases and 2 bases, with 14 bases remaining between them. This CDR3 is 16 amino acids long. The V gene's germline CDR1 is DFQATT and CDR2 SNEGSKA (reference sequence). The CDR3 nucleotides are TGCAGTGCTAGAGATTGGGCTAGCGTGACCAAAAACATTCAGTACTTC. Its protein product is CSARDWASVTKNIQYF.

The table lists this clonotype with many counts. The J gene is TRBJ2-1, the V gene TRBV5-1; 11 bases fit TRBD2. Germline V gives CDR1 SGHRS, CDR2 YFSETQ. CDR3 length: 17 residues. Unmatched junction bases numbered 11, after V lost 1 base and J lost 8 bases. Written as DNA, the CDR3 is TGCGCCAGCAGCTTGTTATTAGCGGGGGGGCCAAGCGATGAGCAGTTCTTC. It specifies CASSLLLAGGPSDEQFF.

Details on this clonotype: This may come from a read error, since a much larger clone is one base off. The gene calls are TRBV4-3 and TRBJ1-4; D unresolved. This CDR3 is 15 amino acids long. Germline CDR1 is LGHNA and CDR2 is YSLEER. V lost 0 bases and J lost 5, with 10 bases in between. CDR3 amino acids: CASSQDELVNEKLFF. In DNA, the CDR3 is TGCGCCAGCAGCCAAGATGAACTGGTGAATGAAAAACTGTTTTTT.

As to this clonotype: A far larger clone is off by one base, so a read error is likely. The chain uses TRBV12-3 or TRBV12-4 and TRBJ2-6, with a weak D call TRBD1 (5 bases). CDR3 size: 18 residues. The CDR3 loop is CASSERRLGPSGANALTF. The CDR3 nucleotides are TGTGCCAGCAGTGAAAGGCGGCTCGGCCCCTCTGGGGCCAACGCCCTGACTTTC.

This clonotype was seen at least ten times. A junction end diverges from the germline sequence, so it may reflect a read error. The chain carries TRBV24-1 and TRBJ2-7; D possibly corresponds to TRBD1 (5 bases). Germline CDR1 reads KGHDR; CDR2 reads SFDVKD. The CDR3 spans 11 residues. This chain's CDR3 is CATTPGRDVNF. In nucleotides, the CDR3 is TGTGCCACCACCCCAGGCAGGGATGTAAACTTC.

Turning to this clonotype: A single base separates this from a much larger clone, so it may be a read error. The rearrangement links TRBV6-5 to TRBJ2-4; 8 bases fit TRBD1. The CDR3 sequence is 13 residues long. V shed 3 bases, J shed 10 bases, and the junction held 5 bases outside the gene matches. Germline lookup yields CDR1 MNHEY and CDR2 SVGAGI. The CDR3 here is CASSYGQGIIQYF. DNA for the CDR3: TGTGCCAGCAGTTATGGACAGGGCATAATTCAGTACTTC.

This clonotype was observed at least ten times. A clone one base away is much larger, so this may be a read error. The chain's CDR3 is CASSLGPRGENTIYF. For the CDR3, the DNA is TGCGCCAGCAGCTTAGGGCCCAGAGGCGAAAACACCATATATTTT. V gene TRBV5-1 combines with J gene TRBJ1-3; D uncertain. Germline V lookup: CDR1 SGHRS, CDR2 YFSETQ. V was trimmed by 2 bases and J by 6 bases, leaving 15 bases between them. The CDR3 covers 15 residues. The variable domain in full, with the rest retrieved from reference TRBV5-1 and TRBJ1-3, is KAGVTQTPRYLIKTRGQQVTLSCSPISGHRSVSWYQQTPGQGLQFLFEYFSETQRNKGNFPGRFSGRQFSNSRSEMNVSTLELGDSALYLCASSLGPRGENTIYFGEGSWLTVV.

This clonotype was counted ten times or more. V and J are TRBV20-1 and TRBJ2-5; D is undetermined. Trimming took 3 bases from V and 1 from J, leaving 15 bases between them. The CDR3 loop spans 15 amino acids. Germline CDR1 and CDR2: DFQATT and SNEGSKA (reference sequence). The CDR3 is CSARGGVGRQETQYF. DNA for the CDR3: TGCAGTGCTAGGGGTGGAGTTGGGCGCCAAGAGACCCAGTACTTC.

There are many counts of this clonotype. The CDR3 DNA reads as TGTGCCAGTAGTGAACTAAAATACTCTGGGGCCAACGTCCTGACTTTC. Residues: CASSELKYSGANVLTF. This chain links TRBV19 with TRBJ2-6; D is ambiguous. CDR3 length: 16 residues. Looked up from germline, CDR1 is LNHDA and CDR2 is SQIVND (reference sequence). Trimming took off 5 bases at V and 0 bases at J, with 11 bases between the two ends.

There are many counts of this clonotype. A much larger clone lies one base from this, so it may be a read error. The CDR3 does not close with the conserved phenylalanine or tryptophan, likely indicating a read error. The chain carries TRBV6-2 or TRBV6-3 and TRBJ2-7; D is uncertain. The CDR3 loop spans 11 amino acids. V lost 4 bases and J lost 3, with 4 bases in between. CDR1 is MNHEY and CDR2 is SVGEGT in the germline V gene. CDR3 in amino acids: CASSWSYEQYI. In DNA form, the CDR3 reads TGTGCCAGCAGTTGGAGCTACGAGCAGTACATC.

This clonotype was recorded at least ten times. This sequence joins TRBV6-5 and TRBJ1-1; D is ambiguous. The germline V gene encodes CDR1 MNHEY and CDR2 SVGAGI. Trimming shortened V by 0 bases and J by 4 bases, and 6 bases separated the two germline ends. The CDR3 is 13 amino acids. This chain's CDR3 is CASSYSVGTEAFF. The DNA for the CDR3 is TGTGCCAGCAGTTACTCGGTGGGCACTGAAGCTTTCTTT.

In this sample, this clonotype turned up many times. The V call is TRBV18, the J call TRBJ2-5; D unresolved. Germline assignment: CDR1 KGHSH and CDR2 LQKENI. The V gene lost 0 bases and the J gene lost 2 bases, with 7 bases spanning the gap. The CDR3 length is 14 residues. This chain's CDR3 is CASSPPLGQETQYF. For the CDR3, the DNA is TGTGCCAGCTCACCACCCCTGGGGCAAGAGACCCAGTACTTC.

For this clonotype: This sequence is one base from a far larger clone and is likely a read error. The chain joins TRBV6-1 to TRBJ2-3; 8 nucleotides align to TRBD1. This CDR3 has 17 amino acids. Germline CDR1 reads MNHNS; CDR2 reads SASEGT. V lost 5 bases, J lost 1 base, and 11 bases stayed unmatched. This CDR3 is CASSTFSAGQGTDTQYF. The DNA of the CDR3 is TGTGCCAGCAGTACCTTCTCGGCGGGACAGGGCACAGATACGCAGTATTTT.

About this clonotype: A read error likely explains this, since a far larger clone differs by one base. The chain joins TRBV5-1 to TRBJ2-7; 9 positions agree with TRBD1. The trim removed 3 bases at V and 7 bases at J, leaving 11 bases unmatched. Germline-derived CDR1 and CDR2 are SGHRS and YFSETQ. This CDR3 contains 15 residues. CDR3 bases: TGCGCCAGCAGCTCCTGGACAGGGGTAAGGAATGAGCAGTACTTC. Its protein is CASSSWTGVRNEQYF.

The table lists this clonotype with many counts. This rearrangement joins TRBV6-2 or TRBV6-3 to TRBJ1-5, with D possibly TRBD1 on 6 matching bases. This CDR3 has 14 amino acids. Germline V gives CDR1 MNHEY, CDR2 SVGEGT. Trimming shortened V by 4 bases and J by 3 bases, and 10 bases separated the two germline ends. The CDR3 region is CASSFQGLNQPQHF. CDR3 DNA sequence: TGTGCCAGCAGTTTCCAGGGGCTCAATCAGCCCCAGCATTTT.

In this sample, this clonotype turned up many times. The chain employs TRBV6-4 and TRBJ2-1, with TRBD1 identical over 10 bases. CDR1 and CDR2 from the germline V gene are MRHNA and SNTAGT. With 5 bases clipped from V and 9 bases from J, the junction kept 4 bases outside the gene matches. The CDR3 has 13 amino acids. The CDR3 sequence: CASSRDRGTEQFF. The CDR3 DNA sequence: TGTGCCAGCAGTAGGGACAGGGGCACTGAGCAGTTCTTC.

This clonotype was seen repeatedly, ten times or more. The CDR3 spells CASSRGTAASTNTGELFF. CDR3 DNA: TGTGCCAGCAGTAGGGGGACAGCCGCCTCCACGAACACCGGGGAGCTGTTTTTT. The chain is built from TRBV25-1 and TRBJ2-2; 7 bases fit TRBD1. Trimming cost V 5 bases and J 0 bases; bases outside gene matches: 12. Germline V gene data show CDR1 as MGHDK and CDR2 as SYGVNS. This CDR3 comprises 18 residues.

Concerning this clonotype itself: A far larger clone is one base from this, pointing to a likely read error. The chain joins TRBV27 to TRBJ2-5; 10 bases are shared with TRBD2. The end of the DNA fits TRBJ2-1 better, so the J call may be wrong. This CDR3 has 17 amino acids. The germline V gene encodes CDR1 MNHEY and CDR2 SMNVEV (reference sequence). CDR3 residues: CASSLSLAGASENEQFF. CDR3 sequence (DNA): TGTGCCAGCAGTTTAAGTCTAGCGGGAGCTAGCGAGAATGAGCAGTTCTTC.

The table lists this clonotype with many counts. CDR3 sequence reads: CASSSGQGGITGELFF. CDR3 bases: TGTGCCAGCAGCTCCGGACAGGGAGGAATCACCGGGGAGCTGTTTTTT. The rearrangement uses TRBV7-2 and TRBJ2-2; TRBD1 matches 8 bases. The CDR3 loop spans 16 amino acids. V was clipped by 4 bases and J by 4 bases; unmatched bases: 8. The germline CDR1 and CDR2 sequences are SGHTA and FQGNSA. Full variable domain (outside the CDR3, taken from reference TRBV7-2 and TRBJ2-2): GAGVSQSPSNKVTEKGKDVELRCDPISGHTALYWYRQSLGQGLEFLIYFQGNSAPDKSGLPSDRFSAERTGGSVSTLTIQRTQQEDSAVYLCASSSGQGGITGELFFGEGSRLTVL.

In this sample, this clonotype turned up many times. V and J are TRBV19 and TRBJ2-7; TRBD1 matches 10 bases. J was trimmed by 5 bases and V by 5 bases; bases with no gene match: 3. This CDR3 spans 13 amino acids. Germline V gene sequence: CDR1 LNHDA, CDR2 SQIVND (reference sequence). CDR3 sequence: CASSGGTGDEQYF. The CDR3 DNA reads TGTGCCAGTAGTGGGGGGACAGGGGACGAGCAGTACTTC.

This clonotype was recorded many times. V and J are TRBV13 and TRBJ2-3; D call uncertain. Germline-derived CDR1 and CDR2 are PRHDT and FYEKMQ (reference sequence). The CDR3 totals 13 residues. V gave up 5 bases and J gave up 4 bases, with 10 bases separating them. CDR3 coding DNA: TGTGCCAGCAGCCTCATCGTCTCAGATACGCAGTATTTT. Translated: CASSLIVSDTQYF.

This clonotype is classed as medium-sized. The CDR3 loop reads CASSYSDRGEQFF. The CDR3 DNA reads TGTGCCAGCAGTTACTCGGACAGGGGTGAGCAGTTCTTC. The rearrangement links TRBV6-5 to TRBJ2-1, with 9 bases matching TRBD1. Germline V gene data show CDR1 as MNHEY and CDR2 as SVGAGI. The ends lost 0 bases at V and 9 bases at J; junction bases unmatched: 0. CDR3 length: 13 residues.

A remark on this clonotype: This likely reflects a read error, since a far larger clone is one base away. The rearrangement uses TRBV27 and TRBJ2-1; 7 bases fit TRBD1. The germline CDR1 and CDR2 sequences are MNHEY and SMNVEV (reference sequence). This CDR3 spans 15 amino acids. The CDR3 reads CASRSQGSSGDEQSF. The CDR3 nucleotides read TGTGCCAGCAGGTCACAGGGGAGTTCGGGCGATGAGCAGTCCTTC.

Regarding this clonotype: A far larger clone is one nucleotide away, so this likely arose from a read error. This rearrangement joins TRBV27 to TRBJ2-7; tentative D call: TRBD2 (7 bases). Germline-derived CDR1 and CDR2 are MNHEY and SMNVEV (reference sequence). The V and J ends lost 7 bases and 7 bases respectively, with 17 bases between them. The CDR3 contains 13 residues. The CDR3 coding sequence is TGTGCCAGCAAGGGGGGGATGGGCAATGAGCAGTACTTC. It specifies CASKGGMGNEQYF.

This clonotype was seen at least ten times. The chain is built from TRBV10-3 and TRBJ2-3; 8 bases match TRBD2. CDR3 length: 16 amino acids. The germline CDR1 and CDR2 sequences are ENHRY and SYGVKD. V gave up 4 bases and J gave up 1 base; unmatched junction bases: 7. In nucleotides, the CDR3 is TGTGCCATCAGTGGCCCCTCAGCGGGGGGCACAGATACGCAGTATTTT. As protein: CAISGPSAGGTDTQYF.

Ten or more counts support this clonotype. The chain has TRBV6-1 and TRBJ1-4, with 8 bases fitting TRBD1. The CDR3 is 16 residues long. V shed 6 bases, J shed 4 bases, and the junction held 10 bases outside the gene matches. The germline V gene encodes CDR1 MNHNS and CDR2 SASEGT. CDR3 sequence (DNA): TGTGCCAGCAGCTCCGGGACAGGATCTTATAATGAAAAACTGTTTTTT. Its protein is CASSSGTGSYNEKLFF.

This clonotype showed up many times. The chain uses TRBV7-2 and TRBJ1-3; the D is unclear. CDR3 length: 13 residues. Germline CDR1 is SGHTA and CDR2 is FQGNSA. V was shortened by 0 bases and J by 4 bases, with 4 bases between the two germline ends. The CDR3 sequence: CASSLAQGNTIYF. CDR3 in DNA: TGTGCCAGCAGCTTAGCTCAGGGAAACACCATATATTTT.

This clonotype was picked up many times. V gene TRBV9 combines with J gene TRBJ2-1; 9 nucleotides match TRBD2. Germline assignment: CDR1 SGDLS and CDR2 YYNGEE. CDR3 size: 16 residues. The J segment lost 8 bases and the V segment lost 2 bases, leaving 11 bases of the junction unmatched. CDR3 DNA: TGTGCCAGCAGCGTCGCGGGAGGGATTCTGGGACATGAGCAGTTCTTC. This gives the protein CASSVAGGILGHEQFF. The complete variable domain, with remaining parts taken from reference TRBV9 and TRBJ2-1, reads DSGVTQTPKHLITATGQRVTLRCSPRSGDLSVYWYQQSLDQGLQFLIQYYNGEERAKGNILERFSAQQFPDLHSELNLSSLELGDSALYFCASSVAGGILGHEQFFGPGTRLTVL.

This clonotype has at least ten counts. The gene calls are TRBV28 and TRBJ2-7; tentatively, D is TRBD2 (5 bases). Germline values: CDR1 MDHEN, CDR2 SYDVKM. The CDR3 length is 13 residues. Trimming took 3 bases from V and 4 from J, leaving 10 bases between them. The CDR3 region has the DNA TGTGCCAGCAGTTTTTTCGGGGATTACGAGCAGTACTTC. Encoded protein: CASSFFGDYEQYF. Variable domain in full (rest from reference TRBV28 and TRBJ2-7): DVKVTQSSRYLVKRTGEKVFLECVQDMDHENMFWYRQDPGLGLRLIYFSYDVKMKEKGDIPEGYSVSREKKERFSLILESASTNQTSMYLCASSFFGDYEQYFGPGTRLTVT.

This clonotype was observed at least ten times. The rearrangement uses TRBV5-8 and TRBJ1-4; D gene ambiguous. CDR1 is SGHTS, CDR2 YDEGEE, per germline. The CDR3 loop spans 15 amino acids. V dropped 1 base and J dropped 3 bases, with 10 bases sitting between them. The CDR3 loop reads CASSLMGLANEKLFF. The CDR3, as DNA: TGTGCCAGCAGCTTGATGGGTTTAGCTAATGAAAAACTGTTTTTT.